The clone carrying this T cell receptor beta chain was recorded only once. The sample originates from a study of blood T cell repertoires in COVID-19. Overall study: The analysed material was cDNA or gDNA that came from T cells, B-cell-depleted T cells, or PBMCs.

How the authors handled the data: Cell counts per sample came from amplifying reference gene primers. Assay: immunoSEQ multiplex PCR; the TCRdb copy retains only in-frame clones and omits some. Clone size and V and J calls were adopted from that table, with D and trimming inferred from the DNA. The sample includes some 300,000 clones, 89% of them seen just once. Germline CDR1 is SQVTM and CDR2 is ANQGSEA. V lost 1 base to trimming and J lost 0 bases, with 13 bases between them. The CDR3 length is 15 residues. Patients of the Seattle cohort, enrolled during active infection, were followed longitudinally.

Sequencing was done on a sample of peripheral blood. The receptor's source is a woman aged 25 to 45 with COVID-19, enrolled during active disease. The chain combines TRBV29-1 with TRBJ2-7; a possible D gene is TRBD1 (6 bases). In nucleotides, the CDR3 is TGCAGCGTTGAAGGCAACAGGGCCAGCTCCTACGAGCAGTACTTC. Residues: CSVEGNRASSYEQYF.